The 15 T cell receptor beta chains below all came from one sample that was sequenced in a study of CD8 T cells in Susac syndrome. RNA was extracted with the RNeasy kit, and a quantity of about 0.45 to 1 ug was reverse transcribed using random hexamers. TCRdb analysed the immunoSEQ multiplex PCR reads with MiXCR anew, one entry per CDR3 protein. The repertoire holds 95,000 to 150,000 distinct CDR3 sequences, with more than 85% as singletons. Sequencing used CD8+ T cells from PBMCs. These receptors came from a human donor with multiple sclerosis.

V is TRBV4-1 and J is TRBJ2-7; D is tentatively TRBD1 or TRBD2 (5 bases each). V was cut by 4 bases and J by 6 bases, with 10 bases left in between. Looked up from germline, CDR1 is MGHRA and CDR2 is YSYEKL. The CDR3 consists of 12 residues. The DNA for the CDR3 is TGCGCCAGCAGCCCGATTGGGGGCGAGCAGTACGTC. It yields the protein CASSPIGGEQYV.

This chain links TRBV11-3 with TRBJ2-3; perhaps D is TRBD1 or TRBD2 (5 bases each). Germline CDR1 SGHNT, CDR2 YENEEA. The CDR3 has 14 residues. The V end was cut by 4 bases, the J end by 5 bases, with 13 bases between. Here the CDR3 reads CASSSIGDGDTQYF. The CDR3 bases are TGTGCCAGCAGCTCCATCGGGGACGGAGATACGCAGTATTTT.

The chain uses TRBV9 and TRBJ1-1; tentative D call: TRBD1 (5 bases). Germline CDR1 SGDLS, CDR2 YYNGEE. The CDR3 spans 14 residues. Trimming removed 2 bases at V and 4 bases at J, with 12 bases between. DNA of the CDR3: TGTGCCAGCAGCGTTAGCGGGGCTGGCACTGAAGCTTTCTTT. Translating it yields CASSVSGAGTEAFF.

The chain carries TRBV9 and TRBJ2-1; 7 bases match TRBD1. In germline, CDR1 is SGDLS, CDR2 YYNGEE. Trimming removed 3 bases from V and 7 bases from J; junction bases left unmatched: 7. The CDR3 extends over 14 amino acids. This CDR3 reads CASSASDRINEQFF. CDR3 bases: TGTGCCAGCAGCGCTTCGGACAGGATAAATGAGCAGTTCTTC.

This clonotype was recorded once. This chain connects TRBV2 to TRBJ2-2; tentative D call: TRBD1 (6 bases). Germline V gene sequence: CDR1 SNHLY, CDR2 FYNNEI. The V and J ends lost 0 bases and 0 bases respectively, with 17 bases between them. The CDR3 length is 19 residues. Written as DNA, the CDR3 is TGTGCCAGCAGTGAAGCGCACAGGGCATGGGGTTCGAACACCGGGGAGCTGTTTTTT. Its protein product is CASSEAHRAWGSNTGELFF.

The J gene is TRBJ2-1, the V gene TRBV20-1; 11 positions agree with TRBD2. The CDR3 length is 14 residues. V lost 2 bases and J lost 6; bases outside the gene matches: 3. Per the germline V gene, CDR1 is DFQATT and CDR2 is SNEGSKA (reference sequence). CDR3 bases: TGCAGTGCTAGACGACTAGCGGGGACCAATGAGCAGTTCTTC. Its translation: CSARRLAGTNEQFF.

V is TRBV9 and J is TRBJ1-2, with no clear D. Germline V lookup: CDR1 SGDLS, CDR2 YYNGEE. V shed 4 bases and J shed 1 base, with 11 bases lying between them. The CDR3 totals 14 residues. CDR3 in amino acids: CASSPRPGNYGYTF. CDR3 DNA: TGTGCCAGCAGCCCCAGACCCGGTAACTATGGCTACACCTTC.

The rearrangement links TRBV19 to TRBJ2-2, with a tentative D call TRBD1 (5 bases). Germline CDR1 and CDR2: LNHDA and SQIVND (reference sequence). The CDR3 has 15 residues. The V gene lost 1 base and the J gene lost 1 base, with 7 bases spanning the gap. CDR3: CASSIGQGNTGELFF. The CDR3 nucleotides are TGTGCCAGTAGTATAGGGCAGGGGAACACCGGGGAGCTGTTTTTT. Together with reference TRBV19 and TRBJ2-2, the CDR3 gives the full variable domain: DGGITQSPKYLFRKEGQNVTLSCEQNLNHDAMYWYRQDPGQGLRLIYYSQIVNDFQKGDIAEGYSVSREKKESFPLTVTSAQKNPTAFYLCASSIGQGNTGELFFGEGSRLTVL.

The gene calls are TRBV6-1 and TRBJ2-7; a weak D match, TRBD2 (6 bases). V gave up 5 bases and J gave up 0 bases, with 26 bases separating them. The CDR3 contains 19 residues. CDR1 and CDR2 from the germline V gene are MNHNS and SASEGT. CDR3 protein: CASSLTQDYRSRVSYEQYV. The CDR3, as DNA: TGTGCCAGCAGTCTCACCCAGGACTACCGCTCTCGGGTCTCCTACGAGCAGTACGTC.

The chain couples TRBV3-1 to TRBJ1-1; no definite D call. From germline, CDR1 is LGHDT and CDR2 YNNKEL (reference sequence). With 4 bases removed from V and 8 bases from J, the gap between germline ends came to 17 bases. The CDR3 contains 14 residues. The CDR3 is CASSPLFLGTEAFF. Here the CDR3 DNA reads TGTGCCAGCAGCCCCCTGTTCCTCGGTACAGAAGCTTTCTTT. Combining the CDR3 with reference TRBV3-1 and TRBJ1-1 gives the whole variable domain DTAVSQTPKYLVTQMGNDKSIKCEQNLGHDTMYWYKQDSKKFLKIMFSYNNKELIINETVPNRFSPKSPDKAHLNLHINSLELGDSAVYFCASSPLFLGTEAFFGQGTRLTVV.

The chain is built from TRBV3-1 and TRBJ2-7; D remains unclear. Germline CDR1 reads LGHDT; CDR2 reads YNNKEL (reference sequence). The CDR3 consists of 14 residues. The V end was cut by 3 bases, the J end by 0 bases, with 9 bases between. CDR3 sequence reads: CASSHGLNSYEQYV. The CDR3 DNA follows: TGTGCCAGCAGCCATGGGCTAAACTCCTACGAGCAGTACGTC.

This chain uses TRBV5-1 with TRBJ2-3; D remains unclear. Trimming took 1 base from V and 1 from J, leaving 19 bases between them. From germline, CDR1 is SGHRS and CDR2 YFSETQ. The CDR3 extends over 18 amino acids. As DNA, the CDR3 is TGCGCCAGCAGCTTGAGCCAGACCCGTCCTTTGGGCACAGATACGCAGTATTTT. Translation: CASSLSQTRPLGTDTQYF.

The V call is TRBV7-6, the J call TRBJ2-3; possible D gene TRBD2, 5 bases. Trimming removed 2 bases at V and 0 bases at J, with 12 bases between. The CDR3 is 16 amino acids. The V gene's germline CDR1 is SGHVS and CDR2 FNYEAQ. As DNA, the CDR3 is TGTGCCAGCAGCTTATTGTACCGGGGAAGCACAGATACGCAGTATTTT. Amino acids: CASSLLYRGSTDTQYF.

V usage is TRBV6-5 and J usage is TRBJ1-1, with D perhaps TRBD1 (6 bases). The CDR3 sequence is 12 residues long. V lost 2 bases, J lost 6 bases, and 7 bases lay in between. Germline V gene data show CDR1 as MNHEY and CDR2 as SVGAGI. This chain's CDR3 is CASSYGGSEAFF. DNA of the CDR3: TGTGCCAGCAGTTACGGGGGCTCTGAAGCTTTCTTT.

For the CDR3, the DNA is TGTGCCAGCAGTTTCTCCGTCAATGAGCAGTTCTTC. This translates into CASSFSVNEQFF. This sequence joins TRBV27 and TRBJ2-1; no clear D. Trimming removed 3 bases at V and 6 bases at J, with 6 bases between. The length of the CDR3 is 12 residues. In germline, CDR1 is MNHEY, CDR2 SMNVEV (reference sequence).